A single sample is the source of the 21 T cell receptor beta chains below, sequenced in a study of shared clonotypes between healthy human individuals. Using immunoSEQ multiplex PCR, the repertoire was profiled, and TCRdb retains in-frame clones only, with some absent. The data hold fewer than 500,000 clones, with 75% to 80% observed a single time. The source material was PBMCs. These receptors came from a middle-aged woman in good health. Some clones in this sample may be carry-over from other donors' samples.

There are a few counts of this clone. J is TRBJ2-2 and V is TRBV6-6; no definite D call. The CDR3 is 13 amino acids. In germline, CDR1 is MNHNY, CDR2 SVGAGI (reference sequence). The V gene lost 6 bases and the J gene lost 8 bases, with 13 bases spanning the gap. This CDR3 is CASSPGRVGELFF. In DNA, the CDR3 is TGTGCCAGCAGCCCGGGCCGGGTAGGGGAGCTGTTTTTT.

V and J are TRBV7-9 and TRBJ2-7; D gene ambiguous. This CDR3 is 15 amino acids long. The germline CDR1 and CDR2 sequences are SEHNR and FQNEAQ (reference sequence). Trimming removed 1 base from V and 1 base from J, with 11 bases in between. The CDR3 sequence is CASSLDYRRSYEQYF. DNA of the CDR3: TGTGCCAGCAGCTTAGATTACAGAAGGTCCTACGAGCAGTACTTC.

The rearrangement links TRBV18 to TRBJ1-1, with TRBD1 matching 7 bases. V dropped 5 bases and J dropped 5; count of bases not matched to a gene: 8. CDR3 length equals 14 residues. The germline V gene has CDR1 KGHSH and CDR2 LQKENI. CDR3 in DNA: TGTGCCAGCTCAGGACAGGCTGAGGCAACTGAAGCTTTCTTT. Protein: CASSGQAEATEAFF.

There are a few counts of this clone. The chain employs TRBV29-1 and TRBJ1-1; unclear D gene. The ends were cut back, 5 bases at V and 0 bases at J, with 13 bases in the middle. The V gene's germline CDR1 is SQVTM and CDR2 ANQGSEA. The CDR3 extends over 14 amino acids. The CDR3 region has the DNA TGCAGCGTTAGCATCTTATTACTGAACACTGAAGCTTTCTTT. Its translation is CSVSILLLNTEAFF.

The V gene is TRBV2, the J gene TRBJ1-5; weak D call: TRBD1 (5 bases). This CDR3 has 14 residues. V was clipped by 4 bases and J by 7 bases, with 14 bases between them. Germline CDR1 is SNHLY and CDR2 is FYNNEI. This chain's CDR3 is CASSALERGQPQHF. CDR3 sequence (DNA): TGTGCCAGCAGTGCCCTGGAAAGGGGCCAGCCCCAGCATTTT.

The CDR3, as DNA: TGTGCCAGCAGTGGGGTAGCGGGAGGGACCGGGGAGCTGTTTTTT. Translated, it gives CASSGVAGGTGELFF. This chain uses TRBV2 with TRBJ2-2, with TRBD2 matching 11 bases. The V gene's germline CDR1 is SNHLY and CDR2 FYNNEI. V lost 4 bases, J lost 5 bases, and 3 bases stayed unmatched. The CDR3 runs 15 residues.

The chain combines TRBV7-6 with TRBJ2-5, with 9 positions matching TRBD1. The CDR3 covers 15 residues. CDR1 and CDR2 from the germline V gene are SGHVS and FNYEAQ. V shed 5 bases, J shed 5 bases, and the junction held 9 bases outside the gene matches. The CDR3 coding sequence is TGTGCCAGCAGCCAATGGACAGGGGCCGGGGAGACCCAGTACTTC. It yields the protein CASSQWTGAGETQYF.

V gene TRBV11-2 combines with J gene TRBJ2-1, with 11 bases that match TRBD2. The germline V gene encodes CDR1 SGHAT and CDR2 FQNNGV. There are 17 residues in the CDR3. J lost 2 bases, V lost 0 bases, and 3 bases had no gene match. As DNA, the CDR3 is TGTGCCAGCAGCTTAGAGGGACTAGCGGTCACCTACAATGAGCAGTTCTTC. Its protein product is CASSLEGLAVTYNEQFF.

The J gene is TRBJ2-2, the V gene TRBV11-2; possibly TRBD1 or TRBD2 for D (5 bases each). CDR3 length: 14 residues. V dropped 5 bases and J dropped 7 bases, with 14 bases sitting between them. Germline assignment: CDR1 SGHAT and CDR2 FQNNGV. For the CDR3, the DNA is TGTGCCAGCAGCACGGGGCGGCATTTCGGGGAGCTGTTTTTT. Translated: CASSTGRHFGELFF.

About this clone: A junction end diverges from the germline sequence, so it may reflect a read error. The chain is built from TRBV19 and TRBJ2-2, with 8 bases aligning to TRBD2. The germline V gene encodes CDR1 LNHDA and CDR2 SQIVND (reference sequence). The CDR3 runs to 14 residues. CDR3 loop: CASTIAGRAGELFF. CDR3 DNA sequence: TGTGCCAGTACTATAGCGGGGAGGGCCGGGGAGCTGTTTTTT.

The table lists this clone with many counts. The CDR3 coding sequence is TGTGCCAGCAGCTTGGGACAGGGCAACGAGCAGTACTTC. It codes for CASSLGQGNEQYF. The chain joins TRBV5-4 to TRBJ2-7; TRBD1 agrees at 7 bases. The length of the CDR3 is 13 residues. CDR1 is SGHNT, CDR2 YYREEE, per germline (reference sequence). V lost 0 bases to trimming and J lost 5 bases; unmatched junction nucleotides: 2.

CDR3 coding DNA: TGCGCCAGCAGCGTCTCACCGGGACAGGGGGCCAATGAGCAGTTCTTC. Protein product: CASSVSPGQGANEQFF. This chain uses TRBV5-1 with TRBJ2-1; 12 bases align to TRBD1. The CDR3 covers 16 residues. Germline V gene data show CDR1 as SGHRS and CDR2 as YFSETQ. V lost 4 bases to trimming and J lost 6 bases; unmatched junction nucleotides: 8.

This chain links TRBV7-9 with TRBJ1-4; possibly TRBD1 for D (6 bases). The germline gives CDR1 SEHNR, CDR2 FQNEAQ (reference sequence). This CDR3 spans 16 amino acids. With 2 bases removed from V and 7 bases from J, the gap between germline ends came to 17 bases. CDR3 protein: CASSLSFRQGSEKLFF. The DNA for the CDR3 is TGTGCCAGCAGCTTATCGTTTAGGCAGGGGAGTGAAAAACTGTTTTTT.

The CDR3 coding sequence is TGTGCCAGCAGCCGCGACAGCGCTTACAATGAGCAGTTCTTC. This codes for CASSRDSAYNEQFF. The rearrangement joins TRBV6-5 to TRBJ2-1; tentative D call: TRBD1 (5 bases). V gave up 6 bases and J gave up 4 bases, with 13 bases separating them. The CDR3 consists of 14 residues. Germline V lookup: CDR1 MNHEY, CDR2 SVGAGI.

The chain uses TRBV10-3 and TRBJ2-2; the D call may be TRBD1 or TRBD2 (5 bases each). Trimming shortened V by 3 bases and J by 4 bases, and 6 bases separated the two germline ends. The V gene's germline CDR1 is ENHRY and CDR2 SYGVKD. CDR3 size: 13 residues. This CDR3 reads CAISDGTTGELFF. The CDR3 nucleotides read TGTGCCATCAGTGATGGGACCACCGGGGAGCTGTTTTTT.

The V call is TRBV18, the J call TRBJ2-3; 7 bases map to TRBD1. Germline V lookup: CDR1 KGHSH, CDR2 LQKENI. CDR3 size: 14 residues. V was clipped by 3 bases and J by 5 bases; unmatched bases: 5. The CDR3: CASSPRQGKDTQYF. DNA of the CDR3: TGTGCCAGCTCACCCCGACAGGGTAAAGATACGCAGTATTTT. Variable domain in full (rest from reference TRBV18 and TRBJ2-3): NAGVMQNPRHLVRRRGQEARLRCSPMKGHSHVYWYRQLPEEGLKFMVYLQKENIIDESGMPKERFSAEFPKEGPSILRIQQVVRGDSAAYFCASSPRQGKDTQYFGPGTRLTVL.

V and J are TRBV14 and TRBJ1-3; D unclear. Trimming took 4 bases from V and 0 from J, leaving 7 bases between them. CDR1 is SGHDN, CDR2 FVKESK, per germline. The CDR3 sequence is 14 residues long. The CDR3 sequence is CASSLTGSGNTIYF. The CDR3 bases are TGTGCCAGCAGCCTGACGGGCTCTGGAAACACCATATATTTT.

The V and J genes are TRBV7-6 and TRBJ2-1; a possible D gene is TRBD1 (5 bases). CDR1 SGHVS and CDR2 FNYEAQ come from the germline V gene. The V end was cut by 2 bases, the J end by 5 bases, with 13 bases between. CDR3 length: 15 amino acids. The CDR3 loop reads CASSLSVSRDNEQFF. The CDR3 DNA reads as TGTGCCAGCAGCTTAAGCGTTAGCAGGGACAATGAGCAGTTCTTC.

The J gene is TRBJ2-5, the V gene TRBV19, with no clear D. The CDR3 length is 13 residues. Between the trimmed V and J ends, which lost 3 bases and 2 bases, there was a span of 7 bases. CDR1 and CDR2 (germline): LNHDA, SQIVND (reference sequence). Here the CDR3 DNA reads TGTGCCAGTAGTATTGGGCAACAAGAGACCCAGTACTTC. Encoded protein: CASSIGQQETQYF.

This clone was detected only a few times. The rearrangement links TRBV7-3 to TRBJ2-5; D remains unclear. V was shortened by 1 base and J by 5 bases, with 14 bases between the two germline ends. The CDR3 is 15 residues long. CDR1 and CDR2 (germline): SGHTA, FQGTGA. The CDR3 region has the DNA TGTGCCAGCAGCTTAAGCCCAGGACCCTATGAGACCCAGTACTTC. Translated, it gives CASSLSPGPYETQYF.

This sequence joins TRBV4-1 and TRBJ2-5; D gene ambiguous. With 2 bases removed from V and 4 bases from J, the gap between germline ends came to 11 bases. CDR3 length: 14 amino acids. The germline V gene has CDR1 MGHRA and CDR2 YSYEKL. As DNA, the CDR3 is TGCGCCAGCAGCCAAACACATGGTGGAGAGACCCAGTACTTC. Amino acids: CASSQTHGGETQYF.